The next 27 T cell receptor beta chains were all read from a single sample in a study of T cells in Graves' hyperthyroidism and ophthalmopathy. It was RNA transcripts that yielded the amplified TCR beta CDR3 regions. Primed by the HTBI set, a first-round RT-PCR was run on the TCR CDR3. TCRdb re-derived calls from the multiplex PCR reads in MiXCR, one entry per CDR3 protein. The data show about 740,000 distinct CDR3 sequences, with 12% to 15% seen just once and 10% to 13% held by the top ten. The sequenced material came from blood. These TCRs come from a young woman with Graves' hyperthyroidism.

On this clonotype itself: A much larger clone differs from this one at a single base, so this may be a read error. This chain uses TRBV27 with TRBJ2-7; 7 bases align to TRBD1. The CDR3 is 15 amino acids. The trim removed 4 bases at V and 2 bases at J, leaving 8 bases unmatched. CDR1 is MNHEY and CDR2 is SMNVEV in the germline V gene (reference sequence). For the CDR3, the DNA is TGTGCCAGCAGTTCCGGACAGGCCATTCCCTACGAGCAGTACTTC. Translating gives CASSSGQAIPYEQYF.

This clonotype was found a few times. J is TRBJ1-3 and V is TRBV18; no clear D. Trimming removed 5 bases from V and 0 bases from J, with 11 bases in between. The CDR3 totals 15 residues. Germline assignment: CDR1 KGHSH and CDR2 LQKENI. DNA for the CDR3: TGTGCCAGCTCATCCAAAGGGAGCTCTGGAAACACCATATATTTT. It encodes CASSSKGSSGNTIYF.

This clonotype was detected a few times. This rearrangement joins TRBV4-2 to TRBJ1-2; 11 bases are shared with TRBD1. Germline V lookup: CDR1 LGHNA, CDR2 YNFKEQ. This CDR3 is built from 16 residues. The J segment lost 6 bases and the V segment lost 4 bases, leaving 10 bases of the junction unmatched. The CDR3 coding sequence is TGTGCCAGCAGCCTTTCATCCCGGACAGGGGGCGATGGCTACACCTTC. Translated: CASSLSSRTGGDGYTF.

This clonotype occurred many times. Here the CDR3 reads CASSQGQGLGYTF. Written as DNA, the CDR3 is TGTGCCAGCAGCCAAGGGCAGGGTCTTGGCTACACCTTC. V gene TRBV3-1 combines with J gene TRBJ1-2; D possibly corresponds to TRBD1 (5 bases). This CDR3 comprises 13 residues. The V end lost 1 base, the J end lost 7 bases, and 10 bases lay between the germline ends. Germline values: CDR1 LGHDT, CDR2 YNNKEL (reference sequence).

This clonotype came up a few times. The rearrangement links TRBV10-3 to TRBJ2-7, with D maybe TRBD1 (5 bases). Germline CDR1 ENHRY, CDR2 SYGVKD. Trimming removed 0 bases at V and 2 bases at J, with 14 bases between. This CDR3 spans 16 amino acids. The CDR3 is CAISESVGAPPYEQYF. Here the CDR3 DNA reads TGTGCCATCAGTGAGTCTGTAGGGGCCCCCCCCTACGAGCAGTACTTC.

The J gene is TRBJ2-1, the V gene TRBV29-1; 10 nucleotides match TRBD2. Germline assignment: CDR1 SQVTM and CDR2 ANQGSEA. J was trimmed by 4 bases and V by 7 bases; bases with no gene match: 16. This CDR3 region has 17 residues. As DNA, the CDR3 is TGCAGCGCCACGGGGAGGGCTAGCGGGAGCCTTTACAATGAGCAGTTCTTC. Amino acid sequence: CSATGRASGSLYNEQFF.

This clonotype was recorded many times. V and J are TRBV5-1 and TRBJ2-2; 8 bases line up with TRBD1. With 6 bases clipped from V and 0 bases from J, the junction kept 10 bases outside the gene matches. Germline values: CDR1 SGHRS, CDR2 YFSETQ. This CDR3 has 17 amino acids. The CDR3 DNA reads TGCGCCAGCACATCCCACCCGGGACAGGCGAACACCGGGGAGCTGTTTTTT. It codes for CASTSHPGQANTGELFF.

This clonotype has at least ten counts. The chain recombines TRBV20-1 with TRBJ2-7; D not certain. From germline, CDR1 is DFQATT and CDR2 SNEGSKA (reference sequence). The CDR3 runs to 12 residues. Deletions cut 4 bases from V and 1 base from J, with 8 bases between. Here the CDR3 DNA reads TGCAGTGCTAATTATCATTCCTACGAGCAGTACTTC. Protein sequence: CSANYHSYEQYF.

Many counts were recorded for this clonotype. V and J are TRBV2 and TRBJ2-1; D ambiguous. The CDR3 spans 12 residues. Looked up from germline, CDR1 is SNHLY and CDR2 is FYNNEI. V dropped 8 bases and J dropped 0 bases, with 5 bases sitting between them. CDR3 amino acids: CASWPSYNEQFF. CDR3 sequence (DNA): TGTGCCAGCTGGCCCTCCTACAATGAGCAGTTCTTC. Full variable domain (missing parts from reference TRBV2 and TRBJ2-1): EPEVTQTPSHQVTQMGQEVILRCVPISNHLYFYWYRQILGQKVEFLVSFYNNEISEKSEIFDDQFSVERPDGSNFTLKIRSTKLEDSAMYFCASWPSYNEQFFGPGTRLTVL.

This clonotype was recorded at least ten times. The chain has TRBV20-1 and TRBJ1-5; 10 bases align to TRBD1. With 4 bases clipped from V and 2 bases from J, the junction kept 2 bases outside the gene matches. The CDR3 has 14 amino acids. Germline CDR1 is DFQATT and CDR2 is SNEGSKA (reference sequence). The CDR3 here is CSATTGGGNQPQHF. DNA of the CDR3: TGCAGTGCTACGACAGGGGGCGGCAATCAGCCCCAGCATTTT.

The J gene is TRBJ2-1, the V gene TRBV28, with 9 positions matching TRBD2. CDR1 MDHEN and CDR2 SYDVKM come from the germline V gene. The CDR3 spans 18 residues. V lost 5 bases and J lost 2; bases outside the gene matches: 13. CDR3: CASSPALAGTYAYNEQFF. The DNA of the CDR3 is TGTGCCAGCAGTCCAGCCCTAGCGGGAACTTACGCCTACAATGAGCAGTTCTTC.

In its sample, this clonotype was seen many times. The chain carries TRBV28 and TRBJ2-3; 10 positions agree with TRBD2. Germline CDR1 MDHEN, CDR2 SYDVKM. The CDR3 loop spans 19 amino acids. With V trimmed by 3 bases and J by 6 bases, 18 bases remained unmatched. The CDR3 DNA follows: TGTGCCAGCAGTTTTAGTTTCGAGAGCGGGAGGGCCGTAGTTGATACGCAGTATTTT. It translates to CASSFSFESGRAVVDTQYF.

This clonotype was detected many times. The rearrangement links TRBV6-1 to TRBJ2-1, with D unclear. The germline gives CDR1 MNHNS, CDR2 SASEGT. Trimming took 6 bases from V and 12 from J, leaving 15 bases between them. This CDR3 contains 12 residues. Here the CDR3 reads CASSGPPLGQFF. CDR3 nucleotide sequence: TGTGCCAGCAGCGGTCCCCCCCTTGGGCAGTTCTTC.

The genes are TRBV4-1 and TRBJ2-3; D uncertain. This CDR3 is built from 20 residues. V was cut by 1 base and J by 2 bases, with 25 bases left in between. Germline V gene lookup returns CDR1 MGHRA and CDR2 YSYEKL. The CDR3 DNA follows: TGCGCCAGCAGCCAAGGAGATGCCCGCGGCCCAAGAAGGACCACAGATACGCAGTATTTT. Translation: CASSQGDARGPRRTTDTQYF.

The chain is built from TRBV19 and TRBJ1-2, with D unclear. This CDR3 has 15 residues. V lost 7 bases and J 3 bases, leaving 18 bases between the germline ends. Germline V lookup: CDR1 LNHDA, CDR2 SQIVND (reference sequence). CDR3 amino acids: CASTGARREDYGYTF. The CDR3 DNA reads TGTGCCAGTACCGGAGCCAGGCGAGAGGACTATGGCTACACCTTC.

The J gene is TRBJ2-7, the V gene TRBV12-3 or TRBV12-4; D is uncertain. V was cut by 1 base and J by 9 bases, with 13 bases left in between. The CDR3 contains 13 residues. CDR3 loop: CASSLGIRLGQYF. The CDR3 DNA sequence: TGTGCCAGCAGTTTAGGGATACGGTTAGGGCAGTACTTC.

This clonotype was observed at least ten times. The chain recombines TRBV3-1 with TRBJ1-1, with D unclear. V lost 7 bases and J 1 base, leaving 16 bases between the germline ends. Per germline, CDR1 LGHDT and CDR2 YNNKEL (reference sequence). The CDR3 is 15 amino acids. The CDR3 DNA is TGTGCCAGCAACCATCGAGGGCCCGGGAACACTGAAGCTTTCTTT. It codes for CASNHRGPGNTEAFF.

The chain links TRBV28 to TRBJ1-4, with D perhaps TRBD1 (6 bases). This CDR3 has 17 residues. Germline CDR1 is MDHEN and CDR2 is SYDVKM. Trimming removed 7 bases at V and 10 bases at J, with 28 bases between. CDR3 coding DNA: TGTGCCAGCACCCCCATGGGGGGCTTCAAAGAGACGAGAAAACTGTTTTTT. This gives the protein CASTPMGGFKETRKLFF.

This clonotype was counted between two and nine times. This sequence joins TRBV15 and TRBJ2-7, with TRBD2 matching over 7 bases. Trimming cost V 5 bases and J 4 bases; bases outside gene matches: 14. The CDR3 is made up of 16 amino acids. The germline V gene encodes CDR1 LNHNV and CDR2 YYDKDF (reference sequence). CDR3 amino acids: CATSGRSGPALYEQYF. In DNA, the CDR3 is TGTGCCACCAGCGGCCGTAGCGGGCCCGCTCTGTACGAGCAGTACTTC.

This clonotype was observed many times. This chain uses TRBV18 with TRBJ1-2, with D hard to call. The V and J ends lost 3 bases and 3 bases respectively, with 8 bases between them. CDR1 KGHSH and CDR2 LQKENI come from the germline V gene. The CDR3 runs to 13 residues. CDR3 nucleotides: TGTGCCAGCTCACCGAGCGCAGACTATGGCTACACCTTC. Its protein product is CASSPSADYGYTF.

This clonotype was detected many times. The CDR3 DNA is TGTGCCAGCAGCTGGCCCACCGGGAGGGGCTCCTACAATGAGCAGTTCTTC. Its protein is CASSWPTGRGSYNEQFF. The chain links TRBV7-3 to TRBJ2-1; 8 bases fit TRBD2. V shed 4 bases and J 0 bases; nucleotides not matched to a gene: 8. Germline V gene sequence: CDR1 SGHTA, CDR2 FQGTGA. The length of the CDR3 is 17 residues.

This clonotype was observed a handful of times. The chain employs TRBV5-1 and TRBJ2-5, with D unresolved. Germline CDR1 is SGHRS and CDR2 is YFSETQ. The CDR3 covers 13 residues. The V and J ends lost 3 bases and 2 bases respectively, with 8 bases between them. The CDR3 DNA is TGCGCCAGCAGCTACCCCCTACAAGAGACCCAGTACTTC. Protein: CASSYPLQETQYF. The full variable domain, rest sourced from reference TRBV5-1 and TRBJ2-5, is KAGVTQTPRYLIKTRGQQVTLSCSPISGHRSVSWYQQTPGQGLQFLFEYFSETQRNKGNFPGRFSGRQFSNSRSEMNVSTLELGDSALYLCASSYPLQETQYFGPGTRLLVL.

This clonotype was counted a few times. This chain links TRBV7-9 with TRBJ2-2; D gene uncertain. Germline CDR1 and CDR2: SEHNR and FQNEAQ (reference sequence). The CDR3 contains 12 residues. V lost 11 bases and J 6 bases, leaving 13 bases between the germline ends. CDR3 loop: CAPRRWSGELFF. The CDR3 DNA follows: TGTGCCCCACGCCGTTGGTCCGGGGAGCTGTTTTTT.

The rearrangement joins TRBV20-1 to TRBJ2-1; no definite D call. Trimming took off 0 bases at V and 7 bases at J, with 10 bases between the two ends. The length of the CDR3 is 13 residues. Germline lookup yields CDR1 DFQATT and CDR2 SNEGSKA (reference sequence). The CDR3 region has the DNA TGCAGTGCTAGAGATGACCCCCAGAATGAGCAGTTCTTC. Translation: CSARDDPQNEQFF.

V is TRBV25-1 and J is TRBJ1-2; no firm D call. Germline lookup yields CDR1 MGHDK and CDR2 SYGVNS. The V and J ends lost 4 bases and 3 bases respectively, with 9 bases between them. The CDR3 runs to 13 residues. As DNA, the CDR3 is TGTGCCAGCAGTGGGGGAAGCCACTATGGCTACACCTTC. Residues: CASSGGSHYGYTF.

This clonotype occurred a few times. The gene calls are TRBV7-3 and TRBJ2-7; TRBD1 or TRBD2 may be the D gene (5 bases each). The CDR3 runs 15 residues. V dropped 0 bases and J dropped 2 bases, with 11 bases sitting between them. Germline values: CDR1 SGHTA, CDR2 FQGTGA. The CDR3 loop is CASSLTGTVAYEQYF. CDR3 in DNA: TGTGCCAGCAGCTTAACTGGGACGGTGGCCTACGAGCAGTACTTC.

This clonotype was counted only a few times. The genes are TRBV12-3 or TRBV12-4 and TRBJ1-2; 7 bases map to TRBD1. With 4 bases clipped from V and 6 bases from J, the junction kept 5 bases outside the gene matches. CDR3 size: 13 residues. The CDR3 sequence: CASSSTRGNGYTF. CDR3 DNA sequence: TGTGCCAGCAGTTCCACCAGGGGGAATGGCTACACCTTC.